This T cell receptor beta chain was found in a study of blood T cells in healthy people across ages. Study conclusions and caveats: As naive T cell percentage varied, TCR beta diversity correlated strongly with it.

A sample-barcoded 5' primer and a J-beta primer mix were used in a second PCR of roughly 6 to 11 cycles. A single record per CDR3 protein comes from TCRdb applying MiXCR to the 5' RACE reads. The sample contains approximately 960,000 distinct CDR3 sequences, just under 30% of which appear only once. This clonotype was seen only a few times. Its antigen is undetermined. Germline CDR1 and CDR2: SGHDT and YYEEEE. The CDR3 loop spans 15 amino acids. The trim removed 6 bases at V and 3 bases at J, leaving 7 bases unmatched. The same sample was also used in a study of T cells of mothers and their children. From that study: Unrelated mother-child pairs always had slightly, but never significantly, lower normalized overlap than related pairs. Microchimeric T cell clones that persisted were not detected.

This receptor was obtained from a woman aged 40 to 50 in good health. The V call is TRBV5-6, the J call TRBJ2-7; 12 nucleotides align to TRBD1. Sequenced: blood. The DNA for the CDR3 is TGTGCCAGCATCGAGGGACAGGGGGCCTACTACGAGCAGTACTTC. Encoded protein: CASIEGQGAYYEQYF.